This TCR beta chain was identified in a study of cytomegalovirus exposure and HLA in healthy donors. Whole-study findings and limits: About 87% or about 30% of the time was how often most TCR beta V segments were productive, according to an earlier analysis. Within a later analysis, the majority of CMV-associated TCR beta chains appeared HLA-restricted. The records held CMV serostatus as the only immune exposure information. Some highly shared sequence variants likely arose as a pipeline artifact.

For this clone: Its antigen is unidentified.

With 3 bases clipped from V and 8 bases from J, the junction kept 12 bases outside the gene matches. This CDR3 contains 17 residues. Germline V gene data show CDR1 as SGHVS and CDR2 as FQNEAQ. The PCR had 60 Vbeta and 13 Jbeta primers. Sequencing used immunoSEQ multiplex PCR; TCRdb keeps in-frame clones, though not all of them. The sample carries about 180,000 clones, 77% recorded once. This receptor was obtained from a woman aged 25 to 39 in good health and CMV-seropositive. The sample consisted of PBMCs. The V and J genes are TRBV7-8 and TRBJ1-6; 8 positions match TRBD1. The CDR3 region is CASSLFQGANRDSPLHF. The CDR3 nucleotides are TGTGCCAGCAGCTTGTTCCAGGGGGCGAATAGGGATTCACCCCTCCACTTT.